A selection of T cell receptor beta chains follows, all from one sample in a study of cytomegalovirus exposure and HLA in healthy donors. Method: immunoSEQ multiplex PCR; TCRdb's copy keeps in-frame clones and lacks some. The sample shows some 180,000 clones, about 81% of them seen only once. Sequenced material: PBMCs. These receptors all stem from a man aged 35-49 years in good health and CMV-seronegative. CDR3s include the opening cysteine and the closing phenylalanine or tryptophan. D genes are given only for firm matches. The size field is filled for only some rows; it gives once, few, many or a size class.

TRBJ2-3	TRBD2	TRBV19	NA	TGTGCCAGTAACGGGGGGAGCACAGATACGCAGTATTTT	CASNGGSTDTQYF
TRBJ1-2	NA	TRBV6-1	NA	TGTGCCAGCAGATGGACAGTCTATGGCTACACCTTC	CASRWTVYGYTF
TRBJ1-5	NA	TRBV6-6	NA	TGTGCCAGCAGTCGAGATAGCAATCAGCCCCAGCATTTT	CASSRDSNQPQHF
TRBJ2-7	NA	TRBV7-7	NA	TGTGCTAGCAGCTCCTCGGGTGTCTCCTACGAGCAGTACTTC	CASSSSGVSYEQYF
TRBJ2-1	TRBD2	TRBV11-2	NA	TGTGCCAGCAGCCCGGGACTAGCGGGTGAGATGGGGCAGTTCTTC	CASSPGLAGEMGQFF
TRBJ2-1	NA	TRBV29-1	NA	TGCAGCGGGGAGCTTGGCCACGTTGGCAATGAGCAGTTCTTC	CSGELGHVGNEQFF
TRBJ1-4	NA	TRBV7-3	NA	TGTGCCAGCAGCCCCACAGGGCTGGGGGAAAAACTGTTTTTT	CASSPTGLGEKLFF
TRBJ1-4	TRBD1	TRBV5-4	NA	TGTGCCAGCAGCCCGGGACAGGGAGATGAAAAACTGTTTTTT	CASSPGQGDEKLFF
TRBJ2-2	NA	TRBV10-3	once	TGTGCCATCGGAGGAAACACCGGGGAGCTGTTTTTT	CAIGGNTGELFF
TRBJ2-1	TRBD2	TRBV9	NA	TGTGCCAGCTCCCAGTCTAGCGGGTCCTACAATGAGCAGTTCTTC	CASSQSSGSYNEQFF
TRBJ2-7	TRBD1	TRBV7-2	few	TGTGCCAGCAGCGCGGACAGGGGGGAACTATACGAGCAGTACTTC	CASSADRGELYEQYF
TRBJ2-7	NA	TRBV2	few	TGTTTCAAGCAGAAGGCGGCATACGAGCAGTACTTC	CFKQKAAYEQYF
TRBJ1-2	TRBD1	TRBV4-3	NA	TGCGCCAGCAGCATCGGGGGCAGGGGGCAGGGACCGGATGGCTACACCTTC	CASSIGGRGQGPDGYTF